The rows below give T cell receptor beta chains drawn from one sample of a study of PD-1 blockade in classical Hodgkin lymphoma. Some clones are missing from TCRdb's copy, which holds only in-frame ones; the method was immunoSEQ multiplex PCR. There are about 12,000 clones in the sample; about 91% occur only once, and 10% lies in the top ten. This sample comprised peripheral blood mononuclear cells (PBMCs), obtained at baseline. The receptors derive from a human donor with classical Hodgkin lymphoma. The conserved cysteine and the conserved F or W are not part of the CDR3 here. Fields, in order: V gene, J gene, CDR3 protein.

V: TRBV9; J: TRBJ2-1; CDR3: ASSTRLAGYNEQF
V: TRBV4-1; J: TRBJ1-3; CDR3: ASSQLQGPSGNTIY
V: TRBV5-1; J: TRBJ2-7; CDR3: ASSLERGGYEQY
V: TRBV10-1; J: TRBJ2-3; CDR3: ASSEDRPNTDTQY
V: TRBV18; J: TRBJ1-2; CDR3: ASSPIGTRGEANYGYT
V: TRBV14; J: TRBJ1-2; CDR3: ASSQSAYRGPIMGGT
V: TRBV5-1; J: TRBJ1-2; CDR3: ASSLEAYGYT
V: TRBV5-4; J: TRBJ2-7; CDR3: ASSFWGLYEQY
V: TRBV11-2; J: TRBJ1-4; CDR3: ASSEGRGTNEKLF
V: TRBV7-8; J: TRBJ2-1; CDR3: ASSLGGGTL
V: TRBV5-1; J: TRBJ1-2; CDR3: ASSPLGGGPQGYT
V: TRBV5-6; J: TRBJ1-4; CDR3: ASSLLGRGYEKLF
V: TRBV5-1; J: TRBJ2-1; CDR3: ASVEQGASYNEQF
V: TRBV7-8; J: TRBJ2-7; CDR3: ASSLVPQGVYEQY
V: TRBV6-6; J: TRBJ2-2; CDR3: ASSNRVDSTGELF
V: TRBV6-1; J: TRBJ1-4; CDR3: ASRSTEPEKLF
V: TRBV7-9; J: TRBJ2-5; CDR3: ASSFSQETQY
V: TRBV5-1; J: TRBJ1-1; CDR3: ASSIRQGAEAF
V: TRBV6-1; J: TRBJ1-6; CDR3: ASGRPPDNSPLH
V: TRBV13; J: TRBJ2-1; CDR3: ASATGGGAFYNEQF
V: TRBV30; J: TRBJ1-1; CDR3: AWSVGRDTEAF
V: TRBV6-5; J: TRBJ1-2; CDR3: ASSYSGTGLYGYT